The rows below give T cell receptor beta chains drawn from one sample of a study of blood T cell repertoires in COVID-19. This table comes from immunoSEQ multiplex PCR, and its TCRdb copy is limited to in-frame clones, with some not included. The sample records approximately 200,000 clones, about 87% being singletons. The sequenced material came from peripheral blood. The receptors were sampled from a man under 40 with COVID-19, enrolled during active disease. The CDR3 runs from the conserved cysteine through the conserved F or W. A D gene is named only where the DNA matches it firmly. Part of the rows lack a size; the others show once, few, many or a class for expanded clones.

abundance: .
v_gene: TRBV19
j_gene: TRBJ1-2
len: 13
d_gene: .
CDR3nt: TGTGCCAGTAAGAGGAGCTTATACTATGGCTACACCTTC
CDR3aa: CASKRSLYYGYTF

abundance: .
v_gene: TRBV7-9
j_gene: TRBJ2-7
len: 15
d_gene: .
CDR3nt: TGTGCCAGCAGCCAGACAGGTGCGACACTCTACGAGCAGTACTTC
CDR3aa: CASSQTGATLYEQYF

abundance: .
v_gene: TRBV5-1
j_gene: TRBJ1-6
len: 14
d_gene: .
CDR3nt: TGCGCCAGCAGCGGAGTGGGAGATAATTCACCCCTCCACTTT
CDR3aa: CASSGVGDNSPLHF

abundance: .
v_gene: TRBV2
j_gene: TRBJ2-7
len: 17
d_gene: TRBD1
CDR3nt: TGTGCCAGCAGTGGCCGTGGGGCCGGGACAGCCTCCTACGAGCAGTACTTC
CDR3aa: CASSGRGAGTASYEQYF

abundance: .
v_gene: TRBV5-1
j_gene: TRBJ2-3
len: 14
d_gene: .
CDR3nt: TGCGCCAGCAGCTTCGGACAGAGCACAGATACGCAGTATTTT
CDR3aa: CASSFGQSTDTQYF

abundance: .
v_gene: TRBV5-6
j_gene: TRBJ2-5
len: 12
d_gene: .
CDR3nt: TGTGCCAGCAGCTCAGGGTCTGAGACCCAGTACTTC
CDR3aa: CASSSGSETQYF

abundance: .
v_gene: TRBV5-1
j_gene: TRBJ1-3
len: 19
d_gene: .
CDR3nt: TGCGCCAGCAGCTTTGTCGGGTCGGGCGGGGACCTCTCTGGAAACACCATATATTTT
CDR3aa: CASSFVGSGGDLSGNTIYF

abundance: .
v_gene: TRBV9
j_gene: TRBJ2-5
len: 17
d_gene: TRBD1
CDR3nt: TGTGCCAGCAGCGTAGGACAGGGGGCGCAAGTAGAGGAGACCCAGTACTTC
CDR3aa: CASSVGQGAQVEETQYF

abundance: .
v_gene: TRBV29-1
j_gene: TRBJ1-2
len: 13
d_gene: .
CDR3nt: TGCAGCGTTGCCCAGGACAAGTTCTATGGCTACACCTTC
CDR3aa: CSVAQDKFYGYTF

abundance: once
v_gene: TRBV6-2/TRBV6-3
j_gene: TRBJ1-1
len: 14
d_gene: .
CDR3nt: TGTGCCAGCAGTCCCTACAGCTTGAACACTGAAGCTTTCTTT
CDR3aa: CASSPYSLNTEAFF

abundance: .
v_gene: TRBV5-1
j_gene: TRBJ2-1
len: 15
d_gene: TRBD2
CDR3nt: TGCGCCAGCAGCTTGGACGGGGGGGCCTACAATGAGCAGTTCTTC
CDR3aa: CASSLDGGAYNEQFF

abundance: .
v_gene: TRBV28
j_gene: TRBJ1-1
len: 15
d_gene: TRBD1
CDR3nt: TGTGCCAGCAGCGGCACCGGGACAGTTAACACTGAAGCTTTCTTT
CDR3aa: CASSGTGTVNTEAFF

abundance: .
v_gene: TRBV29-1
j_gene: TRBJ1-1
len: 10
d_gene: .
CDR3nt: TGCAGCGCCTCAGGCACTGAAGCTTTCTTT
CDR3aa: CSASGTEAFF

abundance: .
v_gene: TRBV30
j_gene: TRBJ1-2
len: 17
d_gene: .
CDR3nt: TGTGCCTGGAGTGTAGGCCCAAACGGTGGGCTGAACTATGGCTACACCTTC
CDR3aa: CAWSVGPNGGLNYGYTF

abundance: once
v_gene: TRBV24-1
j_gene: TRBJ1-5
len: 14
d_gene: TRBD1
CDR3nt: TGTGCCACCAGTGACGTGACAGGGCTTCAGCCCCAGCATTTT
CDR3aa: CATSDVTGLQPQHF

abundance: once
v_gene: TRBV9
j_gene: TRBJ2-5
len: 13
d_gene: .
CDR3nt: TGTGCCAGCAGCGTATGGGGAGGAGAGACCCAGTACTTC
CDR3aa: CASSVWGGETQYF

abundance: .
v_gene: TRBV7-3
j_gene: TRBJ2-1
len: 13
d_gene: .
CDR3nt: TGTGCCAGCAGCCCACATATAACCAATGAGCAGTTCTTC
CDR3aa: CASSPHITNEQFF

abundance: .
v_gene: TRBV5-1
j_gene: TRBJ2-1
len: 15
d_gene: TRBD2
CDR3nt: TGCGCCAGCAGCAGGACTAGCGGGAGTGGGCATGAGCAGTTCTTC
CDR3aa: CASSRTSGSGHEQFF

abundance: .
v_gene: TRBV29-1
j_gene: TRBJ1-2
len: 12
d_gene: TRBD1
CDR3nt: TGCAGCGTCACGGGACAGGGAAATGGCTACACCTTC
CDR3aa: CSVTGQGNGYTF

abundance: few
v_gene: TRBV28
j_gene: TRBJ2-1
len: 10
d_gene: .
CDR3nt: TGTGCCTCCCCGAGGGTTGAGCAGTTCTTC
CDR3aa: CASPRVEQFF

abundance: .
v_gene: TRBV6-1
j_gene: TRBJ1-2
len: 16
d_gene: .
CDR3nt: TGTGCCAGCAGTGAAGTACCTCATTGGCTCGCCTATGGCTACACCTTC
CDR3aa: CASSEVPHWLAYGYTF

abundance: once
v_gene: TRBV18
j_gene: TRBJ1-3
len: 16
d_gene: .
CDR3nt: TGTGCCAGCTCACCAGGGGCACCGAACTCTGGAAACACCATATATTTT
CDR3aa: CASSPGAPNSGNTIYF

abundance: .
v_gene: TRBV5-1
j_gene: TRBJ1-1
len: 14
d_gene: .
CDR3nt: TGCGCCAGCACCCCCTTAGCGCTGAACACTGAAGCTTTCTTT
CDR3aa: CASTPLALNTEAFF

abundance: .
v_gene: TRBV27
j_gene: TRBJ2-3
len: 13
d_gene: .
CDR3nt: TGTGCCAGCAGCTTTGGGGCGGCAGATACGCAGTATTTT
CDR3aa: CASSFGAADTQYF